This T cell receptor beta chain was captured in a study of CD8+CD57+ T cells in acquired aplastic anemia. Investigators profiled TCR beta VDJ and CDR3 from genomic DNA template. TCRdb independently ran MiXCR on the reads; one entry per CDR3 protein. Among fewer than 200,000 distinct CDR3 sequences listed, approximately 60% were seen once. Input material: sorted CD4+, CD8+, or CD8+CD57+ T cells (not recorded which) from PBMCs. This clonotype was obtained from a human donor in good health.

The CDR3 here is CASTSPRVGDSPLHF. The CDR3 bases are TGTGCCAGCACCTCTCCCAGGGTAGGCGATTCACCCCTCCACTTT. The chain uses TRBV27 and TRBJ1-6; D may be TRBD1 (5 bases). This CDR3 has 15 amino acids. V was cut by 7 bases and J by 8 bases, with 18 bases left in between. The germline CDR1 and CDR2 sequences are MNHEY and SMNVEV (reference sequence).